These 6 T cell receptor beta chains were sequenced from one sample in a study of PD-1 blockade in mismatch repair-deficient tumors. TCRdb's copy holds only in-frame clones and misses some; the assay was immunoSEQ multiplex PCR. The sample has 80,000 to 130,000 clones; 65% to 85% are singletons. This specimen consisted of peripheral blood, obtained around 8 months after starting pembrolizumab. These receptor sequences come from an adult with mismatch repair-deficient cancer.

The chain links TRBV19 to TRBJ2-3; D may be TRBD2 (7 bases). Trimming took off 5 bases at V and 4 bases at J, with 13 bases between the two ends. From germline, CDR1 is LNHDA and CDR2 SQIVND (reference sequence). The CDR3 covers 14 residues. DNA of the CDR3: TGTGCCAGTAGTTACGGGGGGCAGTCAGATACGCAGTATTTT. This codes for CASSYGGQSDTQYF.

The gene calls are TRBV9 and TRBJ2-7; D call uncertain. Trimming took 0 bases from V and 1 from J, leaving 8 bases between them. This CDR3 comprises 14 residues. Per germline, CDR1 SGDLS and CDR2 YYNGEE. The CDR3 here is CASSVGVRSYEQYF. The CDR3 nucleotides are TGTGCCAGCAGCGTAGGGGTCAGGTCCTACGAGCAGTACTTC.

The chain's CDR3 is CASGLGLWAASYNEQFF. CDR3 nucleotides: TGTGCTAGTGGTTTGGGTTTATGGGCAGCTTCCTACAATGAGCAGTTCTTC. The chain links TRBV12-5 to TRBJ2-1; no clear D. The CDR3 consists of 17 residues. Trimming left V 1 base short and J 1 base short, with 14 bases between. CDR1 LGHNT and CDR2 FRNRAP come from the germline V gene.

The chain joins TRBV6-1 to TRBJ1-5; D not certain. This CDR3 region has 14 residues. CDR1 is MNHNS, CDR2 SASEGT, per germline. The germline V and J ends were trimmed by 4 bases and 3 bases, with 10 bases remaining between them. The CDR3 sequence is CASSVGVLNQPQHF. CDR3 nucleotide sequence: TGTGCCAGCAGTGTCGGGGTTCTCAATCAGCCCCAGCATTTT.

The rearrangement links TRBV27 to TRBJ2-1; 15 nucleotides align to TRBD2. The CDR3 runs 15 residues. The germline CDR1 and CDR2 sequences are MNHEY and SMNVEV (reference sequence). V lost 8 bases and J lost 7; bases outside the gene matches: 6. The CDR3, as DNA: TGTGCCAGCGGACTAGCGGGAGGGTTTTTTAATGAGCAGTTCTTC. Its translation: CASGLAGGFFNEQFF.

The chain joins TRBV28 to TRBJ2-7, with unresolved D. Between the trimmed V and J ends, which lost 7 bases and 2 bases, there was a span of 9 bases. CDR1 is MDHEN and CDR2 is SYDVKM in the germline V gene. The CDR3 is 12 amino acids. CDR3 nucleotides: TGTGCCAGCACTTCGACGACCTACGAGCAGTACTTC. It codes for CASTSTTYEQYF. The full variable domain, in which reference TRBV28 and TRBJ2-7 provide the parts outside the CDR3, is DVKVTQSSRYLVKRTGEKVFLECVQDMDHENMFWYRQDPGLGLRLIYFSYDVKMKEKGDIPEGYSVSREKKERFSLILESASTNQTSMYLCASTSTTYEQYFGPGTRLTVT.